This TCR beta chain comes out of a study of blood T cell repertoires in COVID-19. Looking at the study overall: PBMCs, B-cell-depleted T cells, or T cells were the source of the cDNA or gDNA that made up the material.

The V gene's germline CDR1 is WSHSY and CDR2 SAAADI. The CDR3 loop spans 13 amino acids. J lost 7 bases, V lost 7 bases, and 9 bases had no gene match. Clones were read by immunoSEQ multiplex PCR, and TCRdb kept only the in-frame ones, dropping some. The profile shows around 320,000 clones, 89% of them singletons. Grouping used clinical history reported by participants in a survey and questionnaire. Participants in the exposed group had met a COVID-19 case in the 2 weeks before joining the study. The chain employs TRBV10-2 and TRBJ1-2, with 7 positions matching TRBD1. The receptor was isolated from a woman between 45 and 60 years old who had been exposed to COVID-19. The specimen sequenced was PBMCs or T cells enriched from blood (not recorded which). CDR3 loop: CASNTGTEVGYTF. For the CDR3, the DNA is TGCGCCAGCAATACCGGGACAGAGGTTGGCTACACCTTC.